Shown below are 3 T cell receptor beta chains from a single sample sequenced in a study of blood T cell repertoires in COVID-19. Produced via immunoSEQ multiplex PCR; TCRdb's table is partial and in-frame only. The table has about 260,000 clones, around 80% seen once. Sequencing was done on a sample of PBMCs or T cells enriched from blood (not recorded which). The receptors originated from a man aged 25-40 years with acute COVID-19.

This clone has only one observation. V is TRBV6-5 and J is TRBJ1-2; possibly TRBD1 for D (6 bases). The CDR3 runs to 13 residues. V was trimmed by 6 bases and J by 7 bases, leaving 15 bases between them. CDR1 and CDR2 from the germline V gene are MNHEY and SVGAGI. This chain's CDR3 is CASRSPDRRGYTF. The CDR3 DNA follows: TGTGCCAGCAGGTCCCCGGACAGACGTGGCTACACCTTC.

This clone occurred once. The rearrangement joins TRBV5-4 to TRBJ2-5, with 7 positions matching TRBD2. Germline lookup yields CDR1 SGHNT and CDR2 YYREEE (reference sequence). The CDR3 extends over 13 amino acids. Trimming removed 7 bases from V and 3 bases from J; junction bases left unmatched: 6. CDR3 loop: CASQGGNKETQYF. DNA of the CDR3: TGTGCCAGCCAGGGAGGGAATAAAGAGACCCAGTACTTC.

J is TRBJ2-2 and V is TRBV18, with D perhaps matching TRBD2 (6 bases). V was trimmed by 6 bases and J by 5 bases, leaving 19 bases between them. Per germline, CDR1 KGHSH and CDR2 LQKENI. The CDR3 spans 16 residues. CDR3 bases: TGTGCCAGCTCCCCAACCTCGGCGGGGAAAACCGGGGAGCTGTTTTTT. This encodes CASSPTSAGKTGELFF.